This is a list of T cell receptor beta chains from one sample in a study of T-cell memory formation after mild COVID-19. One entry per CDR3 protein results from TCRdb running MiXCR on the 5' RACE reads. The sample has 35,000 to 45,000 distinct CDR3 sequences; roughly 7.2% are singletons. Material: PBMCs or a T cell subset sorted from them (not recorded which). These receptors were collected from an adult who had mild COVID-19 (a few samples of this study predate the infection). Cell type and time point are not known. The CDR3 runs from the conserved cysteine through the conserved F or W. Fields, in order: clone size, J gene, V gene, D gene, CDR3 protein, CDR3 DNA. A D gene is named only where the DNA matches it firmly. Not every row has a clone size; where given, it reads once, few, many or a size class.

>.|TRBJ2-2|TRBV9|.
CASSVGLLSGELFF
TGTGCCAGCAGCGTAGGGCTGTTGTCCGGGGAGCTGTTTTTT
>few|TRBJ1-2|TRBV5-1|TRBD1
CASSLEGQGSGSYTF
TGCGCCAGCAGCTTGGAGGGACAGGGAAGTGGAAGCTACACCTTC
>many|TRBJ1-2|TRBV7-2|.
CASSPDRDLNYGYTF
TGTGCCAGCAGCCCGGACAGAGACCTTAACTATGGCTACACCTTC
>many|TRBJ2-1|TRBV11-1|.
CASSHRRVSYNEQFF
TGTGCCAGCAGCCACCGACGGGTTTCCTACAATGAGCAGTTCTTC
>many|TRBJ2-2|TRBV7-3|.
CASSFDGNTGELFF
TGTGCCAGCAGCTTCGACGGGAACACCGGGGAGCTGTTTTTT
>.|TRBJ1-4|TRBV24-1|.
CATSDWTTGKLFF
TGTGCCACCAGTGATTGGACCACAGGAAAACTGTTTTTT
>few|TRBJ2-7|TRBV6-6|TRBD2
CASSYPRTSDPEQYF
TGTGCCAGCAGTTACCCCCGGACTAGCGATCCCGAGCAGTACTTC
>many|TRBJ1-2|TRBV19|.
CASLRTGAGDGYTF
TGTGCCAGCCTCAGGACGGGGGCGGGTGATGGCTACACCTTC
>.|TRBJ1-4|TRBV7-3|.
CASSLNREKLFF
TGTGCCAGCAGCTTAAATCGGGAAAAACTGTTTTTT
>.|TRBJ2-1|TRBV4-1|TRBD2
CASSQGSSGGRGEQFF
TGCGCCAGCAGCCAAGGTAGTAGCGGGGGCCGGGGTGAGCAGTTCTTC
>.|TRBJ2-1|TRBV5-4|TRBD2
CASSPGTSGVNEQFF
TGTGCCAGCAGCCCCGGGACTAGCGGAGTCAATGAGCAGTTCTTC
>many|TRBJ2-1|TRBV20-1|TRBD2
CSAPGTIGNEQFF
TGCAGTGCTCCCGGGACTATAGGAAATGAGCAGTTCTTC
>.|TRBJ2-1|TRBV18|.
CASSPSAQSGSSNNEQFF
TGTGCCAGCTCACCAAGCGCCCAATCGGGGTCTTCAAACAATGAGCAGTTCTTC
>.|TRBJ1-2|TRBV5-1|.
CASSLEEGSYGYTF
TGCGCCAGCAGCTTGGAAGAGGGGAGCTATGGCTACACCTTC
>many|TRBJ2-3|TRBV7-3|.
CASSSFQGGVGTQYF
TGTGCCAGCAGCTCCTTTCAGGGAGGTGTGGGTACGCAGTATTTT
>medium-sized|TRBJ2-1|TRBV7-2|.
CASSFRQTYNEQFF
TGTGCCAGCAGCTTCAGGCAGACCTACAATGAGCAGTTCTTC
>many|TRBJ2-2|TRBV12-3/TRBV12-4|.
CASSLAGANTGELFF
TGTGCCAGCAGTTTAGCCGGGGCTAACACCGGGGAGCTGTTTTTT
>few|TRBJ2-1|TRBV6-1|TRBD1
CAIRDRGSVAYNEQFF
TGTGCCATCCGGGACAGGGGGAGTGTGGCCTACAATGAGCAGTTCTTC
>many|TRBJ2-5|TRBV10-3|.
CAISDWDETQYF
TGTGCCATCAGTGACTGGGATGAGACCCAGTACTTC
>.|TRBJ1-2|TRBV6-1|TRBD1
CASTIGQGSGYTF
TGTGCCAGCACCATTGGACAGGGGTCTGGCTACACCTTC
>many|TRBJ2-7|TRBV7-3|.
CASSLRAWDEQYF
TGTGCCAGCAGCTTAAGGGCTTGGGACGAGCAGTACTTC
>many|TRBJ2-7|TRBV5-6|.
CASSPAGQVYEQYF
TGTGCCAGCAGCCCTGCGGGGCAGGTATATGAGCAGTACTTC
>.|TRBJ2-2|TRBV5-1|.
CASSLGVDTGGTGELFF
TGCGCCAGCAGCTTGGGAGTCGACACCGGGGGCACCGGGGAGCTGTTTTTT
>.|TRBJ2-3|TRBV7-6|TRBD2
CASSLAGTSGGLAQYF
TGTGCCAGCAGCTTAGCTGGGACTAGCGGGGGTTTGGCGCAGTATTTT
>many|TRBJ2-7|TRBV5-1|.
CASSGGAGRSYEQYF
TGCGCCAGCAGCGGGGGGGCAGGTCGCTCCTACGAGCAGTACTTC
>.|TRBJ2-1|TRBV30|TRBD1
CAWSAGTGGRNEQFF
TGTGCCTGGAGCGCTGGGACAGGGGGCCGCAATGAGCAGTTCTTC
>few|TRBJ1-2|TRBV6-5|.
CASSRTIGQRYTF
TGTGCCAGCAGTAGAACAATAGGACAGCGCTACACCTTC
>many|TRBJ2-3|TRBV4-3|TRBD1
CASSQNDRDDTQYF
TGCGCCAGCAGCCAAAATGACAGGGATGATACGCAGTATTTT
>many|TRBJ1-1|TRBV5-1|.
CASTPGVGTEAFF
TGCGCCAGCACCCCCGGGGTAGGCACTGAAGCTTTCTTT
>many|TRBJ1-2|TRBV5-1|TRBD1
CASRPYTGQGGGYTF
TGCGCCAGCCGCCCATATACGGGACAGGGGGGTGGCTACACCTTC
>few|TRBJ2-4|TRBV3-1|TRBD2
CASSQGWTSGGSIAKNIQYF
TGTGCCAGCAGCCAAGGGTGGACTAGCGGGGGGTCTATAGCCAAAAACATTCAGTACTTC
>.|TRBJ1-4|TRBV28|TRBD1
CASRTGQAATNEKLFF
TGTGCCAGCAGAACGGGACAGGCCGCAACTAATGAAAAACTGTTTTTT
>.|TRBJ2-1|TRBV20-1|.
CSASTGMHEQFF
TGCAGTGCTTCTACAGGGATGCATGAGCAGTTCTTC
>.|TRBJ1-5|TRBV19|.
CASSNGGVLPQHF
TGTGCCAGTAGTAATGGAGGGGTCCTGCCCCAGCATTTT
>many|TRBJ1-2|TRBV5-1|.
CASSLDLRSNYGYTF
TGCGCCAGCAGCTTGGATCTACGTTCTAACTATGGCTACACCTTC
>few|TRBJ2-7|TRBV15|.
CATSRAVKVLYEQYF
TGTGCCACCAGCAGAGCTGTAAAGGTCCTCTACGAGCAGTACTTC
>.|TRBJ2-3|TRBV19|.
CASSGSAVSTDTQYF
TGTGCCAGTAGTGGGTCTGCGGTTAGCACAGATACGCAGTATTTT
>.|TRBJ1-1|TRBV3-1|.
CASSQASSGATEAFF
TGTGCCAGCAGCCAAGCCTCCTCGGGGGCAACTGAAGCTTTCTTT